These T cell receptor beta chains were read from a single sample in a study of T cell repertoires in cytomegalovirus infection. TCRdb independently ran MiXCR on the reads; one entry per CDR3 protein. Here the sample spans about 830,000 distinct CDR3 sequences, over 25% being singletons. These receptors' antigens are unknown. The starting material was cultured CD8+ T cells from PBMCs, obtained from culture after CMV antigen stimulation. The receptors here all came from a human donor in good health (CMV status not recorded). Some clones in this sample may be carry-over from other donors' samples. Each CDR3 is given with its conserved first and last residue. D genes are given only for firm matches. The size entry is marked missing in some rows and otherwise reads once, few, many or a size class.

. TRBJ1-4 TRBV9 . CASSTRTPGEEKLFF TGTGCCAGCAGCACAAGGACCCCGGGGGAAGAAAAACTGTTTTTT
many TRBJ2-3 TRBV27 . CASRPGGTDTQYF TGTGCCAGCAGGCCAGGTGGCACAGATACGCAGTATTTT
many TRBJ2-2 TRBV7-2 . CASSLAQNTGELFF TGTGCCAGCAGCTTAGCTCAGAACACCGGGGAGCTGTTTTTT
many TRBJ2-5 TRBV7-8 . CASSFSGAQETQYF TGTGCCAGCAGCTTCTCGGGGGCCCAAGAGACCCAGTACTTC
. TRBJ1-4 TRBV4-3 . CASSPDGAGSSPSRRNEKLFF TGCGCCAGCAGCCCCGATGGCGCCGGGTCTTCCCCAAGCCGTAGAAATGAAAAACTGTTTTTT
few TRBJ2-2 TRBV27 . CASSWGVDTGELFF TGTGCCAGCAGCTGGGGCGTGGACACCGGGGAGCTGTTTTTT
few TRBJ1-4 TRBV7-2 . CASSLVWTAANEKLFF TGTGCCAGCAGCTTAGTCTGGACGGCGGCTAATGAAAAACTGTTTTTT
many TRBJ2-2 TRBV7-2 TRBD1 CASGTGVTGELFF TGTGCCAGCGGGACAGGGGTAACCGGGGAGCTGTTTTTT
. TRBJ2-3 TRBV6-5 . CASSYSRTGPTDTQYF TGTGCCAGCAGTTACTCCCGCACAGGTCCCACAGATACGCAGTATTTT
. TRBJ2-5 TRBV6-6 TRBD2 CASGLRTSGKETQYF TGTGCCAGCGGGCTTCGGACTAGCGGAAAAGAGACCCAGTACTTC
. TRBJ2-7 TRBV14 . CASSHRRSLSSYEQYF TGTGCCAGCAGCCACCGACGTTCCCTGTCCTCCTACGAGCAGTACTTC
. TRBJ2-7 TRBV27 . CASSLAGFSYEQYF TGTGCCAGCAGTTTGGCAGGGTTCTCCTACGAGCAGTACTTC
. TRBJ2-7 TRBV5-5 TRBD2 CASSLEGGMVYEQYF TGTGCCAGCAGCTTGGAGGGAGGGATGGTCTACGAGCAGTACTTC
. TRBJ2-3 TRBV7-6 TRBD2 CASTQRGTSGGITDTQYF TGTGCCAGCACCCAGAGGGGGACTAGCGGGGGGATCACAGATACGCAGTATTTT
few TRBJ2-3 TRBV7-9 . CASSLDFHRHTDTQYF TGTGCCAGCAGCTTAGACTTTCACCGACACACAGATACGCAGTATTTT
. TRBJ1-2 TRBV7-3 TRBD1 CASSVDRGLPDGYTF TGTGCCAGCAGCGTGGACAGGGGGTTACCAGATGGCTACACCTTC
few TRBJ2-7 TRBV7-6 . CASRSLGLDYEQYF TGTGCCAGCAGATCCCTCGGACTCGACTACGAGCAGTACTTC
. TRBJ2-1 TRBV5-1 TRBD2 CASSPQEAGAPNNEQFF TGCGCCAGCAGCCCCCAAGAAGCGGGGGCTCCTAACAATGAGCAGTTCTTC
many TRBJ2-5 TRBV7-2 TRBD1 CASSLQDKQGAVSPQETQYF TGTGCCAGCAGCCTCCAGGATAAACAGGGGGCAGTATCCCCCCAAGAGACCCAGTACTTC
many TRBJ1-5 TRBV28 TRBD1 CASSSPLTGWRDQPQHF TGTGCCAGCAGTTCCCCATTGACAGGGTGGCGGGATCAGCCCCAGCATTTT
few TRBJ1-2 TRBV9 TRBD1 CASSAGGFRGDYGYTF TGTGCCAGCAGCGCCGGGGGTTTCAGGGGGGACTATGGCTACACCTTC
. TRBJ1-2 TRBV29-1 . CSARGQLNYGYTF TGCAGCGCGCGCGGGCAGTTAAACTATGGCTACACCTTC
. TRBJ2-1 TRBV27 TRBD2 CASSPTPGLGHNEQFF TGTGCCAGCAGTCCTACCCCGGGACTAGGCCACAATGAGCAGTTCTTC
few TRBJ1-6 TRBV2 TRBD1 CAWTGGKNSPLHF TGTGCCTGGACAGGGGGGAAGAATTCACCCCTCCACTTT
. TRBJ1-2 TRBV6-1 . CASTQSSYGYTF TGTGCCAGCACACAGTCTAGCTATGGCTACACCTTC
. TRBJ2-5 TRBV6-5 TRBD2 CASRVSGGALVRETQYF TGTGCCAGCAGGGTTAGCGGGGGGGCCTTGGTGCGAGAGACCCAGTACTTC
few TRBJ1-2 TRBV25-1 . CASSSGAGYTF TGTGCCAGCAGTTCTGGGGCTGGCTACACCTTC
. TRBJ1-1 TRBV19 . CASMTSQLVYTEAFF TGTGCCAGTATGACCAGCCAATTGGTGTACACTGAAGCTTTCTTT
. TRBJ1-6 TRBV20-1 . CSAPGDPNSPLHF TGCAGTGCTCCTGGGGATCCAAATTCACCCCTCCACTTT
. TRBJ1-5 TRBV4-3 . CASSQDPDGDRPQHF TGCGCCAGCAGCCAAGACCCGGACGGGGATCGGCCCCAGCATTTT
. TRBJ2-5 TRBV4-2 . CASSWKGETQYF TGTGCCAGCAGTTGGAAGGGAGAGACCCAGTACTTC
. TRBJ1-6 TRBV6-1 . CASSYSTPYNSPLHF TGTGCCAGCAGTTATTCAACCCCTTATAATTCACCCCTCCACTTT
few TRBJ2-7 TRBV7-2 . CASSHRQGPRDEQYF TGTGCCAGCAGCCATCGGCAGGGTCCCAGGGACGAGCAGTACTTC
many TRBJ1-1 TRBV7-6 TRBD1 CASSRYPPGTGNTEAFF TGTGCCAGCAGCCGCTATCCACCGGGGACAGGGAACACTGAAGCTTTCTTT
. TRBJ2-1 TRBV4-3 TRBD1 CASSQDIRDRYFF TGCGCCAGCAGCCAAGATATTAGGGACAGATATTTCTTC
. TRBJ2-5 TRBV14 . CASSLRPGSRETQYF TGTGCCAGCAGCCTCAGGCCGGGGTCCAGGGAGACCCAGTACTTC
. TRBJ2-3 TRBV27 TRBD2 CATRLAGGPDTQYF TGTGCCACTAGACTAGCGGGGGGGCCAGATACGCAGTATTTT
. TRBJ1-6 TRBV11-2 . CASTGPRGPLHF TGTGCCAGCACCGGCCCCCGCGGACCCCTCCACTTT
. TRBJ1-4 TRBV7-9 . CASSPPGALRRF TGTGCCAGCAGCCCCCCGGGCGCTCTCCGACGTTTT